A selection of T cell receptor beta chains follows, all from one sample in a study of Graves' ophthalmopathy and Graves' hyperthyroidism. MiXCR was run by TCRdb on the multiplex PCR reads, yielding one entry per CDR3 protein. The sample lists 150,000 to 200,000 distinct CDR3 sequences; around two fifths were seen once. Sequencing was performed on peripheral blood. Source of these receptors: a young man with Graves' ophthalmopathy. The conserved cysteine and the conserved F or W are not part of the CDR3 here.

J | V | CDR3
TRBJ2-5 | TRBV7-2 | ASSPTYLQETQY
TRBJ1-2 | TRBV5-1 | ASSVSLDSYNYGYT
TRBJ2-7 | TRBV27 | ASRTLSGTSGTYEQY
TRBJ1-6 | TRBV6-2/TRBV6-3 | ASTRDRINSPLH
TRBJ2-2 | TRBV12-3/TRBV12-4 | ASSQRTGGELF
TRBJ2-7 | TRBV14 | ASSPLIAVNSYEQY
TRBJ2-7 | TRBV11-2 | ASSLEGGSYEQY
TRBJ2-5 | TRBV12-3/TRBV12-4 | ASRLNRDQEIQY
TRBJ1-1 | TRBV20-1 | SASGGDGTEAF
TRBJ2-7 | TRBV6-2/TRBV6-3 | ASSYPTAGGATYEQY
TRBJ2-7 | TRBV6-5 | ASSYSLAGVVEQY
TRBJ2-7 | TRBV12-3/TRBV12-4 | ASSLRLSLPEQY
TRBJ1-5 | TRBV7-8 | ASTEGSSNQPQH
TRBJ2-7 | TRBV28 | ASSLSGPTGRGQY
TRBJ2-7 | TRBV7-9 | ASSFAGAYSYEQY
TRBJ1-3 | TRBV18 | ASSLGQGSGNTIY
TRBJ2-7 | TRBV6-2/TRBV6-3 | ASSYRTGTAPYEQY
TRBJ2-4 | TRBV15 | ATSRAKVVNIQY
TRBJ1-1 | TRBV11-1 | ASSYGAGGLDTEAF
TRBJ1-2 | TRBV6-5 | ASSYSGGTGGAYT
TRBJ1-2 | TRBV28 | ASSLRGEGYT
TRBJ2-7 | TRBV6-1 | ASSEALTGNSYEQY
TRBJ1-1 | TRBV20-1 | SARDPTGQGDTEAF
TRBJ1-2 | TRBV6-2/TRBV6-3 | ASSYGQTNGYT
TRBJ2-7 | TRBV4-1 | ASSQVRGRGGEQY
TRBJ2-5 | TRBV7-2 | ASSLARQETQY
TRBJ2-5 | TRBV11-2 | ASSLDLGRGQRETQY
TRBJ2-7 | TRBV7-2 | ASTLGGSHEQY
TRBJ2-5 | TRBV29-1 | SVQEYQETQY
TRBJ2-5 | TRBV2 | ASSEADRAQETQY
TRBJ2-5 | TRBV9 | ASSVGMQGETQY
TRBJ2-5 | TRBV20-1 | SARAPGGRETQY
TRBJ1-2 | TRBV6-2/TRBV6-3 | ASSALGVPTLYT
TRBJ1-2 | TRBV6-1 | ASSRTRLGYGYT
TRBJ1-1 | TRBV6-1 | ASIDLTEAF
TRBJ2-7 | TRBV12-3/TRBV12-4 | ASSLAGEHYEQY
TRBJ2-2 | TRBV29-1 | SVRDRANTGELF
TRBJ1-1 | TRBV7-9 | ASSRSVNTEAF
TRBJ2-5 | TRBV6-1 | ASSEAIIPPQETQY
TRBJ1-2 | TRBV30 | ASSLLRGNRYGYT
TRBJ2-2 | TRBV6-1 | ASRNGRSGELF
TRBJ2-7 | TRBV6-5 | ASSYSDEQY